Below are 6 T cell receptor beta chains sequenced from a single sample in a study of graft-versus-host responses after intestinal transplantation (dated by TCRdb to the early 2020s). These receptors' antigens are unknown. Receptor amplification or capture employed the immunoSEQ multiplex PCR assay. TCRdb stores this immuneACCESS table with in-frame sequences only. Part of the clones is absent; in the studies checked, under half of the shortfall reflects unresolved V genes, and no reason is known for the rest. This sample lists over 100,000 clones; more than 85% were detected once. Approximately 1% of the sample is in the top ten clones. This specimen's time point label, per the study, means: cells obtained before transplantation from donor or recipient. The sequenced sample was unstimulated CD8+ T cells sorted from spleen or lymph node cells, obtained before transplant. All receptors derive from a human donor who was the organ donor for an intestinal transplant.

The chain uses TRBV7-2 and TRBJ2-1; 10 positions match TRBD2. Germline CDR1 is SGHTA and CDR2 is FQGNSA. The CDR3 loop spans 15 amino acids. The J segment lost 4 bases and the V segment lost 5 bases, leaving 5 bases of the junction unmatched. The CDR3 nucleotides are TGTGCCAGCAGCCCTAGCGGGAGCGAGTACAATGAGCAGTTCTTC. Protein product: CASSPSGSEYNEQFF.

The CDR3 nucleotides are TGTGCCAGCAGCATTGAGGACAGCCGCACAGATACGCAGTATTTT. Translation: CASSIEDSRTDTQYF. The genes are TRBV5-4 and TRBJ2-3, with a weak D call TRBD1 (6 bases). Germline V gene sequence: CDR1 SGHNT, CDR2 YYREEE (reference sequence). Trimming cost V 4 bases and J 1 base, with 13 bases left between them. The CDR3 covers 15 residues.

The chain carries TRBV6-5 and TRBJ2-1; 8 nucleotides agree with TRBD1. The V segment lost 5 bases and the J segment 6 bases; nucleotides outside the gene matches: 3. The CDR3 extends over 13 amino acids. The germline gives CDR1 MNHEY, CDR2 SVGAGI. The CDR3 coding sequence is TGTGCCAGCAGTCGACAGGGGTCCAATGAGCAGTTCTTC. Protein sequence: CASSRQGSNEQFF.

The chain links TRBV7-9 to TRBJ2-7, with a weak D call TRBD2 (5 bases). This CDR3 has 15 residues. Germline CDR1 is SEHNR and CDR2 is FQNEAQ (reference sequence). V shed 7 bases and J shed 5 bases, with 21 bases lying between them. The CDR3 sequence: CASTQDGGLMDEQYF. In DNA form, the CDR3 reads TGTGCCAGCACCCAGGATGGCGGACTCATGGACGAGCAGTACTTC. The full variable domain, its missing parts supplied by reference TRBV7-9 and TRBJ2-7, is DTGVSQNPRHKITKRGQNVTFRCDPISEHNRLYWYRQTLGQGPEFLTYFQNEAQLEKSRLLSDRFSAERPKGSFSTLEIQRTEQGDSAMYLCASTQDGGLMDEQYFGPGTRLTVT.

The chain couples TRBV5-1 to TRBJ2-5, with TRBD2 matching 10 bases. TRBJ2-7 matches the DNA end more closely, so the J call is doubtful. The germline gives CDR1 SGHRS, CDR2 YFSETQ. The CDR3 loop spans 14 amino acids. CDR3 nucleotides: TGCGCCAGCAGAAGTGGACTAGCGGATTACGAGCAGTACTTC. Translation gives CASRSGLADYEQYF.

The gene calls are TRBV19 and TRBJ1-3, with unresolved D. There are 15 residues in the CDR3. The germline V gene has CDR1 LNHDA and CDR2 SQIVND (reference sequence). V lost 7 bases, J lost 0 bases, and 13 bases lay in between. This CDR3 is CASTPFVFSGNTIYF. Written as DNA, the CDR3 is TGTGCCAGTACCCCATTCGTGTTCTCTGGAAACACCATATATTTT. The full variable domain, with the rest looked up from reference TRBV19 and TRBJ1-3, is DGGITQSPKYLFRKEGQNVTLSCEQNLNHDAMYWYRQDPGQGLRLIYYSQIVNDFQKGDIAEGYSVSREKKESFPLTVTSAQKNPTAFYLCASTPFVFSGNTIYFGEGSWLTVV.